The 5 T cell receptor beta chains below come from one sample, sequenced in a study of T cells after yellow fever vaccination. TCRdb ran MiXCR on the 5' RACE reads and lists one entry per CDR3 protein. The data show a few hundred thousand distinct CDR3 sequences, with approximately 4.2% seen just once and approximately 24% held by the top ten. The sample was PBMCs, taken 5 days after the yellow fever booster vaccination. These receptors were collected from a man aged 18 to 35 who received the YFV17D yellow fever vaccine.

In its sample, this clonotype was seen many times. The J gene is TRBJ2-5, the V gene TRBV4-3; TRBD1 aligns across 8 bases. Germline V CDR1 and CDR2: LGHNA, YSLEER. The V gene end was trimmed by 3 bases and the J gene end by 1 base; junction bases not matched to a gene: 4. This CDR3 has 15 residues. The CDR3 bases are TGCGCCAGCAGCCAGAGGACAGGGCCCCAAGAGACCCAGTACTTC. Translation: CASSQRTGPQETQYF.

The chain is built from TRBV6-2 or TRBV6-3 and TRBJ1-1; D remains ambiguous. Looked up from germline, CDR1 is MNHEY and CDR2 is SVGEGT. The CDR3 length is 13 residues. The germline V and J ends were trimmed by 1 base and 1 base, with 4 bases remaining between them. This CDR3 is CASSYYPNTEAFF. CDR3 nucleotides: TGTGCCAGCAGTTACTACCCGAACACTGAAGCTTTCTTT.

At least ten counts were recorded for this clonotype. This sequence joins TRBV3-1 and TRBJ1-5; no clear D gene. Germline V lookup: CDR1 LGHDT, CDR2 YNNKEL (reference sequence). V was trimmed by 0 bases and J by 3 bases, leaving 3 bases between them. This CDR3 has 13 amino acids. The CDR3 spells CASSQDVNQPQHF. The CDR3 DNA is TGTGCCAGCAGCCAAGATGTCAATCAGCCCCAGCATTTT.

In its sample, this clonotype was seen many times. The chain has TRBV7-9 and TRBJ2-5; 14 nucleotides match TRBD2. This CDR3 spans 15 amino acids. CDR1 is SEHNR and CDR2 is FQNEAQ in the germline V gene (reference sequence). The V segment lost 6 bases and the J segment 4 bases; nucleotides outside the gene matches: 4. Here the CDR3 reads CASSAGTSGGETQYF. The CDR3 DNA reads TGTGCCAGCAGTGCCGGGACTAGCGGGGGAGAGACCCAGTACTTC.

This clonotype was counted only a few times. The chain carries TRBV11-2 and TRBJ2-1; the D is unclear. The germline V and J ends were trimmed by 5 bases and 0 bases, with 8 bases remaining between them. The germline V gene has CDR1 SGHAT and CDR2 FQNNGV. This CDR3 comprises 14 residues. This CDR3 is CASSHASSYNEQFF. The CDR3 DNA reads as TGTGCCAGCAGCCACGCTAGCTCCTACAATGAGCAGTTCTTC.